This T cell receptor (beta chain) was observed in a study of blood T cells in healthy people across ages. The V end lost 2 bases, the J end lost 3 bases, and 13 bases lay between the germline ends. CDR3 length equals 15 residues. Donors were healthy Caucasian individuals from Russia aged about 6 to 90. Next came a second PCR, run for roughly 6 to 11 cycles, which used a sample-barcoded 5' primer along with a J-beta primer mix. Through a template-switch adaptor with 12 random nucleotides, each cDNA molecule received a tag. TCRdb reprocessed the 5' RACE reads with MiXCR, giving one entry per CDR3 protein. Of 1.4 million to 1.5 million distinct CDR3 sequences listed, 40% to 50% are singletons.

Sequenced input: blood. The sequence was collected from a woman under 30 in good health. This chain joins TRBV12-3 or TRBV12-4 and TRBJ1-2, with D hard to call. The CDR3: CASSLKQLIHYGYTF. The DNA for the CDR3 is TGTGCCAGCAGTTTAAAACAGCTTATCCACTATGGCTACACCTTC.